The rows below give T cell receptor beta chains drawn from one sample of a study of graft-versus-host responses after intestinal transplantation. Using immunoSEQ multiplex PCR, the repertoire was profiled, and TCRdb retains in-frame clones only, with some absent. The sample contains 14,000 or so clones, over 60% of which appear only once. The sequenced sample was ileum tissue, obtained approximately 27 days after intestinal transplant. These receptors came from a human patient who received an intestinal transplant, so some T cells may come from the graft donor. Both conserved end residues are part of each CDR3. Fields, in order: CDR3 DNA, CDR3 protein, clone size, V gene, J gene, D gene. D genes are given only for firm matches. The listing skips clone size in some rows; elsewhere it reads once, few, many or a size class.

DNA: TGCGCCAGCAGCTTGGGGGGACAGGGCGGGCATGGCTACACCTTC; CDR3: CASSLGGQGGHGYTF; size: .; V: TRBV5-1; J: TRBJ1-2; D: TRBD1
DNA: TGCGCCAGCAGCCAAGAAAAACAGGGAGTTCCCTATGGCTACACCTTC; CDR3: CASSQEKQGVPYGYTF; size: .; V: TRBV4-1; J: TRBJ1-2; D: .
DNA: TGTGCCAGCAGGGGCAGGGACTGGGAGACCCAGTACTTC; CDR3: CASRGRDWETQYF; size: .; V: TRBV28; J: TRBJ2-5; D: .
DNA: TGTGCCAGCAGCCGCGGGGCTGGAAACACCATATATTTT; CDR3: CASSRGAGNTIYF; size: .; V: TRBV9; J: TRBJ1-3; D: .
DNA: TGTGCCAGCAGCGGGGCCAGGAACACTGAAGCTTTCTTT; CDR3: CASSGARNTEAFF; size: .; V: TRBV11-3; J: TRBJ1-1; D: .
DNA: TGCAGCGTTGTGACAGGGGCGGGTGAGACCCAGTACTTC; CDR3: CSVVTGAGETQYF; size: .; V: TRBV29-1; J: TRBJ2-5; D: TRBD1
DNA: TGTGCCAGCAGTGAACAGGGGAGGGATGGCTACACCTTC; CDR3: CASSEQGRDGYTF; size: few; V: TRBV2; J: TRBJ1-2; D: .
DNA: TGTGCCAGCAGTGAACAGGGTACCTACAATGAGCAGTTCTTC; CDR3: CASSEQGTYNEQFF; size: .; V: TRBV2; J: TRBJ2-1; D: .
DNA: TGTGCCAGCAGACTAACGAGGACTAGTCGAGGCGAGCAGTTCTTC; CDR3: CASRLTRTSRGEQFF; size: .; V: TRBV6-1; J: TRBJ2-1; D: TRBD2
DNA: TGTGCCAGCACCCCGACAGGGATCTACAATGAGCAGTTCTTC; CDR3: CASTPTGIYNEQFF; size: medium-sized; V: TRBV7-2; J: TRBJ2-1; D: TRBD1